This T cell receptor (beta chain) comes out of a study of blood T cell repertoires in COVID-19. Turning to the study itself: Collection of acute and convalescent COVID-19 samples took place in the United States, Italy and Spain.

Sequencing used immunoSEQ multiplex PCR; TCRdb keeps in-frame clones, though not all of them. The sample contains more than 200,000 clones, 88% of which appear only once. The sample consisted of peripheral blood. This clonotype was sampled from a woman aged 40 to 50 who had recovered from COVID-19.

The CDR3 spells CARYRQSRLIQSGANVLTF. The CDR3 DNA is TGTGCCAGATACCGACAGAGCCGCCTCATTCAGTCTGGGGCCAACGTCCTGACTTTC. The rearrangement joins TRBV6-7 to TRBJ2-6, with D possibly TRBD1 on 5 matching bases. TRBV6-7 falls under the ORF class, with uncertain function. Trimming removed 9 bases at V and 1 base at J, with 25 bases between. The CDR3 is made up of 19 amino acids.